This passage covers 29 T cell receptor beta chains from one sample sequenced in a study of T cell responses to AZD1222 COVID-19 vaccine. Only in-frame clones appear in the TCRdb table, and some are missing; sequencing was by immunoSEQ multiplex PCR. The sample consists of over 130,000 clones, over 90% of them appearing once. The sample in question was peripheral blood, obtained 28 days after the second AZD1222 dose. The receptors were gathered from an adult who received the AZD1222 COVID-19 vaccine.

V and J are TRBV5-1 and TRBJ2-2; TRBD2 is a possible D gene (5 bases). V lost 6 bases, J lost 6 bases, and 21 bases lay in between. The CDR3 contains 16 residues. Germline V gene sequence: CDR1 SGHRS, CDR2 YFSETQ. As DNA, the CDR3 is TGCGCCAGCACTCGGTGGGAGATGATTCGCGCCGGGGAGCTGTTTTTT. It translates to CASTRWEMIRAGELFF.

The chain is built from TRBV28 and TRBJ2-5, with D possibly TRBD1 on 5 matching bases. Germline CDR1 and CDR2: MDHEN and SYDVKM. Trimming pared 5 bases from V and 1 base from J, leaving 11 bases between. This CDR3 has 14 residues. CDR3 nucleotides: TGTGCCAGCAGTATTAGCCAGGGCCAAGAGACCCAGTACTTC. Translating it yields CASSISQGQETQYF. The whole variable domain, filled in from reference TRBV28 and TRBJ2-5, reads DVKVTQSSRYLVKRTGEKVFLECVQDMDHENMFWYRQDPGLGLRLIYFSYDVKMKEKGDIPEGYSVSREKKERFSLILESASTNQTSMYLCASSISQGQETQYFGPGTRLLVL.

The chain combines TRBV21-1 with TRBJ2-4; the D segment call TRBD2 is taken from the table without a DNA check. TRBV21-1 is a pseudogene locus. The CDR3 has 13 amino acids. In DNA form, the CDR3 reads TGTGCCAGCAGCAAAATGCCTAGTCACATTCAGTACTTC. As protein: CASSKMPSHIQYF.

CDR3 sequence: CASSQVTQGNVAPLHF. The CDR3 DNA reads TGTGCCAGCAGCCAAGTGACACAGGGAAATGTAGCACCCCTCCACTTT. The rearrangement joins TRBV4-2 to TRBJ1-6, with D tentatively TRBD1 (6 bases). The germline V gene has CDR1 LGHNA and CDR2 YNFKEQ. The V end lost 1 base, the J end lost 11 bases, and 18 bases lay between the germline ends. The CDR3 contains 16 residues.

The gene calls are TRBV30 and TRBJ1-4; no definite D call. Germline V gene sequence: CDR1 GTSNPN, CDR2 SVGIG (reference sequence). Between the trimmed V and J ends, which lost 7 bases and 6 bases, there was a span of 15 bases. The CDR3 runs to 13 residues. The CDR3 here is CALTGSSYEKLFF. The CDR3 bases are TGTGCCTTAACCGGGAGTAGCTATGAAAAACTGTTTTTT.

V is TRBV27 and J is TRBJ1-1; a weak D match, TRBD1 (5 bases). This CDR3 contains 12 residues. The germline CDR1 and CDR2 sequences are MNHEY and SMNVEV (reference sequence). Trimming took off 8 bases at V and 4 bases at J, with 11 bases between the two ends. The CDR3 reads CASGWGTTEAFF. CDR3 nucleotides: TGTGCCAGCGGATGGGGGACCACTGAAGCTTTCTTT.

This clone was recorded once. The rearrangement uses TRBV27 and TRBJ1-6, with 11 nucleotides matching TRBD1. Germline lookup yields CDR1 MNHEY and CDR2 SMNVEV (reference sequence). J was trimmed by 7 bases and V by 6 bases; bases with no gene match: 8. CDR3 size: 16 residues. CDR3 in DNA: TGTGCCAGCAGACCCCTGGACAGGGGGCGAAATTCACCCCTCCACTTT. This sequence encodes CASRPLDRGRNSPLHF.

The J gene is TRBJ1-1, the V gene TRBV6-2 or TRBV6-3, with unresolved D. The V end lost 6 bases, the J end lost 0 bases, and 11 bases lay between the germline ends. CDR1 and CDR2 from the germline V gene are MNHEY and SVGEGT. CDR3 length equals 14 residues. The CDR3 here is CASSTAGVNTEAFF. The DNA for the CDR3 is TGTGCCAGCAGCACCGCGGGTGTGAACACTGAAGCTTTCTTT.

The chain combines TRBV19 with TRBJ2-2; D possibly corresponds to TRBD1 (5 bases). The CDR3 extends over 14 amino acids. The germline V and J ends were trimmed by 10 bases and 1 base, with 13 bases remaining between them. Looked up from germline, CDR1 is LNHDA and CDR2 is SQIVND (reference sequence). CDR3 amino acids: CATSGQRNTGELFF. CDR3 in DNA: TGTGCCACCTCAGGACAAAGGAACACCGGGGAGCTGTTTTTT.

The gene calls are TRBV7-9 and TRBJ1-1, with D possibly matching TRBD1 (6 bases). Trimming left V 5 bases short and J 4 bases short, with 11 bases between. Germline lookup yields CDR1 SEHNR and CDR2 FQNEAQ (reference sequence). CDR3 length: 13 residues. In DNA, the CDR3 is TGTGCCAGCAGCCAACAGGGTGGCACTGAAGCTTTCTTT. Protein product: CASSQQGGTEAFF.

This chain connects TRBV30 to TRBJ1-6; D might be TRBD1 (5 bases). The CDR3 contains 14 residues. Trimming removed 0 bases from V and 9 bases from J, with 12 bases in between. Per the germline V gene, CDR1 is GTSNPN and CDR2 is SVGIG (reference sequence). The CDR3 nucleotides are TGTGCCTGGAGTGTACGTCAGGGACTTTCACCCCTCCACTTT. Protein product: CAWSVRQGLSPLHF.

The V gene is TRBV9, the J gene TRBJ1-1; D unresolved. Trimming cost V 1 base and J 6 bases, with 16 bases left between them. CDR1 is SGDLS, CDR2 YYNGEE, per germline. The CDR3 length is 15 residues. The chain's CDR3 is CASSVRASGRAEAFF. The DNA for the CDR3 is TGTGCCAGCAGCGTACGTGCGAGTGGGCGGGCTGAAGCTTTCTTT.

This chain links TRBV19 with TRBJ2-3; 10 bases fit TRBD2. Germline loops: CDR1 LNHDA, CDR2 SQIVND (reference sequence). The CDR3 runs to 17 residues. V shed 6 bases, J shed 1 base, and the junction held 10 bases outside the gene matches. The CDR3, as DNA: TGTGCCAGTAGCCCATTCCCCGGGACTAGCGGCACAGATACGCAGTATTTT. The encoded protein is CASSPFPGTSGTDTQYF.

The CDR3: CASSLDRDTEAFF. The CDR3 DNA reads as TGTGCCAGCTCTCTCGACAGGGACACTGAAGCTTTCTTT. The V gene is TRBV18, the J gene TRBJ1-1, with 7 bases aligning to TRBD1. Germline V gene data show CDR1 as KGHSH and CDR2 as LQKENI. V gave up 6 bases and J gave up 3 bases; unmatched junction bases: 4. This CDR3 is built from 13 residues.

This chain's CDR3 is CASSSQNTEAFF. Written as DNA, the CDR3 is TGTGCCAGCAGTTCACAAAATACTGAAGCTTTCTTT. The chain combines TRBV12-3 or TRBV12-4 with TRBJ1-1; D is undetermined. The CDR3 loop spans 12 amino acids. V dropped 4 bases and J dropped 5 bases, with 8 bases sitting between them.

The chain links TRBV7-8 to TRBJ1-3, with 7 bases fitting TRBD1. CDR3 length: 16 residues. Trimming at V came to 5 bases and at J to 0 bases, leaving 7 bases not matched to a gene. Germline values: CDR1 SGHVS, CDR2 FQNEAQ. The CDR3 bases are TGTGCCAGCAGCACCTCACAGGGGCACTCTGGAAACACCATATATTTT. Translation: CASSTSQGHSGNTIYF.

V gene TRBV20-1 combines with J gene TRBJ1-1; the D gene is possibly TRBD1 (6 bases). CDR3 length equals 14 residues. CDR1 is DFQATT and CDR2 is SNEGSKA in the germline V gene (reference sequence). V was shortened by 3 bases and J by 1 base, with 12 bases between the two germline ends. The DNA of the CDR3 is TGCAGTGCTAGTAGGGGGGCAGGGAACACTGAAGCTTTCTTT. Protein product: CSASRGAGNTEAFF.

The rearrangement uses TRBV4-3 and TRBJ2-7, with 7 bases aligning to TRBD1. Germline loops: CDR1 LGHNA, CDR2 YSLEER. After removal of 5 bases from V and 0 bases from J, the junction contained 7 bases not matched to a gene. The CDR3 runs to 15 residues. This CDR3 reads CASSKTGMNSYEQYF. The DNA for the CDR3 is TGCGCCAGCAGCAAGACAGGGATGAACTCCTACGAGCAGTACTTC.

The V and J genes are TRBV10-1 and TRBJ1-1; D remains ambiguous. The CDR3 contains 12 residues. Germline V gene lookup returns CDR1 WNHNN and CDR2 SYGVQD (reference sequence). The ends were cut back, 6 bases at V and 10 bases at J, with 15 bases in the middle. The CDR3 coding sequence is TGCGCCAGCAGCGGAGACTCAAGGCGAGCTTTCTTT. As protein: CASSGDSRRAFF.

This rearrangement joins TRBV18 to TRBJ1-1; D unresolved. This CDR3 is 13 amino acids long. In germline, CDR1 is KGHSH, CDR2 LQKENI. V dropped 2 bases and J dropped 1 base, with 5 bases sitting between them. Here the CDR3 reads CASSPAGNTEAFF. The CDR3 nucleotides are TGTGCCAGCTCACCAGCTGGGAACACTGAAGCTTTCTTT.

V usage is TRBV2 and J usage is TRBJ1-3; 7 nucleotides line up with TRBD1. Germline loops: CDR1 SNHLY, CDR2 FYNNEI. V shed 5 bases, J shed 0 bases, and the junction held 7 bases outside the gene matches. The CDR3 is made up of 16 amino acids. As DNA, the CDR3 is TGTGCCAGCAGTCAGGGGGGCGGCATCTCTGGAAACACCATATATTTT. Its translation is CASSQGGGISGNTIYF.

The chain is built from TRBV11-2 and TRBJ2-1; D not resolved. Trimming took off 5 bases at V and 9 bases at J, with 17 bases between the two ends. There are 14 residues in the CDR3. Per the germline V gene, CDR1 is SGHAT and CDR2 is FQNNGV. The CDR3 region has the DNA TGTGCCAGCAGCCTTAACACACCCTACGGTGAGCAGTTCTTC. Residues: CASSLNTPYGEQFF.

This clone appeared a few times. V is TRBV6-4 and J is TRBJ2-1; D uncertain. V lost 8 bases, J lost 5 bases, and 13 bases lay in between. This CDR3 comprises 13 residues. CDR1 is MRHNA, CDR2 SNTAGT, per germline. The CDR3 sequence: CASGPTENNEQFF. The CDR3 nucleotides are TGTGCCAGCGGCCCCACCGAGAACAATGAGCAGTTCTTC.

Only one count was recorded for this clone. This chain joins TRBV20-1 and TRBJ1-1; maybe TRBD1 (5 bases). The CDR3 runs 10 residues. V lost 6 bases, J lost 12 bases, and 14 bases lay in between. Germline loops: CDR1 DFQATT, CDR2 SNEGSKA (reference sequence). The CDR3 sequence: CSAVQGRSFF. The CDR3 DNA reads TGCAGTGCAGTGCAGGGACGGTCTTTCTTT.

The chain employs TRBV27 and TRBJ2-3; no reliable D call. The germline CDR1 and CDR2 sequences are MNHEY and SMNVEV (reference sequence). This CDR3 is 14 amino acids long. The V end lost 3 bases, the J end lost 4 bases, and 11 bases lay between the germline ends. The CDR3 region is CASSFGLNADTQYF. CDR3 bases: TGTGCCAGCAGTTTCGGATTAAACGCAGATACGCAGTATTTT.

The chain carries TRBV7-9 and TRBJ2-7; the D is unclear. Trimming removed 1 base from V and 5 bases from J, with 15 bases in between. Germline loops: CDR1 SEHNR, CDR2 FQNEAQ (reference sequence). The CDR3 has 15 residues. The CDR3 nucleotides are TGTGCCAGCAGCTTAGGGGCAGGTGTTGTGGACGAGCAGTACTTC. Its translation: CASSLGAGVVDEQYF.

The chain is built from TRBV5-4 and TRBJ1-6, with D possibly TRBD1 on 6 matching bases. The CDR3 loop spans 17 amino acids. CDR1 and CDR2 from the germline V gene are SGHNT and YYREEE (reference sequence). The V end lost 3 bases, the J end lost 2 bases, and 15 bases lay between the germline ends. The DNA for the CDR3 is TGTGCCAGCAGCTCCGCTGGACAGCGCACCTATAATTCACCCCTCCACTTT. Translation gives CASSSAGQRTYNSPLHF.

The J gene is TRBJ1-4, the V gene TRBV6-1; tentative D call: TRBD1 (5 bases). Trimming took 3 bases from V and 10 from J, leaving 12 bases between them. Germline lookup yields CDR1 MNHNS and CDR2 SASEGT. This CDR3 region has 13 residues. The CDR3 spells CASSDSGTGKLFF. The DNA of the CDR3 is TGTGCCAGCAGTGATTCTGGGACGGGAAAACTGTTTTTT.

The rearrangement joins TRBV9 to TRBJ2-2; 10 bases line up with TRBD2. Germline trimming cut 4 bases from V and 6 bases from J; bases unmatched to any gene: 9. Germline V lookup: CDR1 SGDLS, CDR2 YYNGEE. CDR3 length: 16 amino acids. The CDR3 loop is CASSLRASGSPGELFF. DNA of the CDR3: TGTGCCAGCAGCTTAAGGGCTAGCGGGAGTCCCGGGGAGCTGTTTTTT.